This T cell receptor beta chain was profiled in a study of blood T cell repertoires in COVID-19. Study summary: COVID-19 samples from acute and convalescent phases originated in the United States, Italy and Spain. T cells, B-cell-depleted T cells, or PBMCs provided the cDNA or gDNA that served as material.

The V and J ends lost 1 base and 6 bases, in that order; junction bases with no gene match: 4. The CDR3 sequence is 15 residues long. The germline V gene has CDR1 SGHRS and CDR2 YFSETQ. Data came from immunoSEQ multiplex PCR; TCRdb stores just in-frame clones and leaves some out. The data contain about 330,000 clones, 88% of them singletons. Residents of 24 US areas, aged about 18 to 89 years, made up the participants. Among Cohort 3 donors, those recovered had two negative PCRs, clearance, or symptom resolution. The chain links TRBV5-1 to TRBJ1-6; 7 bases agree with TRBD1. Input material: PBMCs or T cells enriched from blood (not recorded which). This TCR was recovered from a man aged 25 to 40 who had recovered from COVID-19. As DNA, the CDR3 is TGCGCCAGCAGCTTGAGGGGACAGCCTAATTCACCCCTCCACTTT. This encodes CASSLRGQPNSPLHF.